The present T cell receptor beta chain was sequenced within a study of Ad26.COV2.S vaccination and SARS-CoV-2 variants. Assay used: immunoSEQ multiplex PCR; TCRdb lists only in-frame clones, some missing. The sample lists around 500,000 clones; roughly nine tenths were seen once. This clone is a singleton in its sample. Its cognate antigen is unknown. Study observations and caveats: People who got the vaccine or the placebo had similar non-spike TCR breadth. Compared with placebo recipients, vaccine recipients had higher spike-specific TCR breadth.

The sample's treatment: 15 to 20 received Ad26.COV2.S at low or high dose, single or two shots; roughly five received placebo; per-sample allocation not given. Collection of the samples took place on day 63 after the first injection of vaccine or placebo. An Ad26 vector expressing Wuhan-strain SARS-CoV-2 spike constituted the vaccine. In germline, CDR1 is SGDLS, CDR2 YYNGEE. CDR3 size: 15 residues. Trimming took 0 bases from V and 7 from J, leaving 14 bases between them. The chain combines TRBV9 with TRBJ1-3; a weak D match, TRBD1 (5 bases). This sequence was found in a person between 18 and 65 years old who received the Ad26.COV2.S COVID-19 vaccine or a placebo. The sequences come from peripheral blood, collected in a trial of Ad26.COV2.S vaccine versus placebo. CDR3 nucleotide sequence: TGTGCCAGCAGCGTAGGCCTCGGGACGGTCAACACCATATATTTT. This gives the protein CASSVGLGTVNTIYF.